These 21 T cell receptor beta chains came from one sample sequenced in a study of beta chain features in type 1 diabetes. Sequenced material consisted of expressed TCRB transcripts (all of the isolated RNA was reverse transcribed). Sequenced by immunoSEQ multiplex PCR; TCRdb stores in-frame clones only, minus some. Of 300,000 to 450,000 clones in the sample, around 12% were seen once. Sequencing was done on a sample of naive CD4+ T cells from blood. Source of these receptors: a man younger than 35 in good health.

Comments on this clone: The same CDR3 can be traced to other DNA sequences in this sample. The gene calls are TRBV18 and TRBJ2-7; possible D gene TRBD2, 6 bases. Trimming removed 3 bases at V and 2 bases at J, with 8 bases between. Germline lookup yields CDR1 KGHSH and CDR2 LQKENI. The CDR3 contains 13 residues. DNA of the CDR3: TGTGCCAGCTCACCCGCGGGGACCTACGAGCAGTACTTC. It specifies CASSPAGTYEQYF.

This clone occurred a few times. The chain has TRBV9 and TRBJ2-3; D is undetermined. Germline CDR1 and CDR2: SGDLS and YYNGEE. V lost 2 bases and J lost 0, with 10 bases in between. The CDR3 length is 15 residues. CDR3 sequence: CASSVSGASTDTQYF. The CDR3 coding sequence is TGTGCCAGCAGCGTCAGTGGTGCTAGCACAGATACGCAGTATTTT. Combining the CDR3 with reference TRBV9 and TRBJ2-3 gives the whole variable domain DSGVTQTPKHLITATGQRVTLRCSPRSGDLSVYWYQQSLDQGLQFLIQYYNGEERAKGNILERFSAQQFPDLHSELNLSSLELGDSALYFCASSVSGASTDTQYFGPGTRLTVL.

The V and J genes are TRBV18 and TRBJ2-5; TRBD2 matches 8 bases. The CDR3 runs to 16 residues. Trimming at V came to 0 bases and at J to 9 bases, leaving 12 bases not matched to a gene. The germline V gene encodes CDR1 KGHSH and CDR2 LQKENI. The CDR3 here is CASSPPVSGAFWAQYF. CDR3 coding DNA: TGTGCCAGCTCACCACCGGTTAGCGGGGCCTTTTGGGCCCAGTACTTC.

The chain couples TRBV7-2 to TRBJ1-5; tentatively, D is TRBD1 (5 bases). There are 16 residues in the CDR3. The V end was cut by 2 bases, the J end by 1 base, with 12 bases between. In germline, CDR1 is SGHTA, CDR2 FQGNSA. The CDR3 loop is CASSLWGGGSNQPQHF. The CDR3 nucleotides read TGTGCCAGCAGCTTATGGGGTGGGGGGAGCAATCAGCCCCAGCATTTT.

This sequence joins TRBV30 and TRBJ1-1, with TRBD1 identical over 8 bases. Germline values: CDR1 GTSNPN, CDR2 SVGIG (reference sequence). Trimming cost V 1 base and J 8 bases; bases outside gene matches: 6. This CDR3 has 13 residues. The CDR3 coding sequence is TGTGCCTGGAGTGGGACAGGGAAGGTCGAAGCTTTCTTT. Encoded protein: CAWSGTGKVEAFF.

This clone was counted between two and nine times. J is TRBJ2-1 and V is TRBV29-1; TRBD2 matches at 7 bases. Germline V CDR1 and CDR2: SQVTM, ANQGSEA. The CDR3 length is 13 residues. V shed 3 bases, J shed 6 bases, and the junction held 5 bases outside the gene matches. The CDR3 sequence: CSVDPAGTNEQFF. In DNA form, the CDR3 reads TGCAGCGTTGATCCAGCGGGGACCAATGAGCAGTTCTTC.

CDR3 region: CASSAGWNTEAFF. In DNA form, the CDR3 reads TGTGCCAGCAGCGCGGGTTGGAACACTGAAGCTTTCTTT. This chain connects TRBV2 to TRBJ1-1, with no clear D. The V end was cut by 6 bases, the J end by 1 base, with 9 bases between. In germline, CDR1 is SNHLY, CDR2 FYNNEI. CDR3 length: 13 amino acids.

V gene TRBV5-6 combines with J gene TRBJ2-7, with a tentative D call TRBD2 (5 bases). The CDR3 totals 13 residues. V was clipped by 1 base and J by 2 bases, with 7 bases between them. Per germline, CDR1 SGHDT and CDR2 YYEEEE. The CDR3 region has the DNA TGTGCCAGCAGCTTGCGGGGTCCCTACGAGCAGTACTTC. Amino acids: CASSLRGPYEQYF.

Only a few counts were recorded for this clone. The gene calls are TRBV15 and TRBJ2-7; D is ambiguous. Per germline, CDR1 LNHNV and CDR2 YYDKDF (reference sequence). This CDR3 is 14 amino acids long. The V end lost 0 bases, the J end lost 2 bases, and 8 bases lay between the germline ends. The CDR3 DNA is TGTGCCACCAGCAGAGATCAGGAAGCCTACGAGCAGTACTTC. It yields the protein CATSRDQEAYEQYF.

This clone occurred a few times. The CDR3 loop is CATSRVQRGGNEQFF. CDR3 sequence (DNA): TGTGCCACCAGCAGAGTACAAAGGGGCGGCAATGAGCAGTTCTTC. V and J are TRBV15 and TRBJ2-1; D may be TRBD1 (5 bases). Germline V gene data show CDR1 as LNHNV and CDR2 as YYDKDF (reference sequence). V was cut by 1 base and J by 6 bases, with 13 bases left in between. The CDR3 runs to 15 residues.

This clone has more than one count but fewer than ten. One end of the junction fails to match germline, which may point to a read error. The chain recombines TRBV7-7 with TRBJ2-5; a weak D match, TRBD1 (6 bases). The CDR3 runs 13 residues. CDR1 SSHAT and CDR2 FNYEAQ come from the germline V gene (reference sequence). Written as DNA, the CDR3 is TGTGCTAGCAGCTTCGGACAGCCCGGGACCCAGTACTTC. Its translation: CASSFGQPGTQYF.

The gene calls are TRBV18 and TRBJ1-5; 7 nucleotides line up with TRBD1. J gave up 0 bases and V 3 bases, and 5 bases lay outside the gene matches. The CDR3 is 16 amino acids. Germline CDR1 and CDR2: KGHSH and LQKENI. The DNA of the CDR3 is TGTGCCAGCTCACCCCCGGGACAGTATAGCAATCAGCCCCAGCATTTT. The encoded protein is CASSPPGQYSNQPQHF.

This clone was seen a few times. V is TRBV30 and J is TRBJ2-7, with TRBD2 as a possible D gene (6 bases). The CDR3 sequence is 14 residues long. In germline, CDR1 is GTSNPN, CDR2 SVGIG (reference sequence). V lost 5 bases and J 5 bases, leaving 19 bases between the germline ends. The CDR3 DNA reads as TGTGCCTGGGCACCCCCTCGGGGGAGGAACGAGCAGTACTTC. Translation gives CAWAPPRGRNEQYF. The full variable domain, completed using reference TRBV30 and TRBJ2-7, is SQTIHQWPATLVQPVGSPLSLECTVEGTSNPNLYWYRQAAGRGLQLLFYSVGIGQISSEVPQNLSASRPQDRQFILSSKKLLLSDSGFYLCAWAPPRGRNEQYFGPGTRLTVT.

The CDR3 DNA follows: TGTGCCTGGAACAGGGGCCACACTGAAGCTTTCTTT. This codes for CAWNRGHTEAFF. The genes are TRBV30 and TRBJ1-1, with 7 bases identical to TRBD1. The germline CDR1 and CDR2 sequences are GTSNPN and SVGIG (reference sequence). The CDR3 runs 12 residues. Trimming cost V 4 bases and J 3 bases; bases outside gene matches: 2.

This chain connects TRBV30 to TRBJ2-1; 7 positions agree with TRBD1. This CDR3 is 13 amino acids long. CDR1 is GTSNPN, CDR2 SVGIG, per germline (reference sequence). The trim removed 5 bases at V and 9 bases at J, leaving 10 bases unmatched. The DNA of the CDR3 is TGTGCCTGGGGAAAAACAGGGGACGGTGAGCAGTTCTTC. Residues: CAWGKTGDGEQFF.

The sample holds a few counts of this clone. V gene TRBV28 combines with J gene TRBJ2-1; TRBD1 matches 9 bases. This CDR3 is 14 amino acids long. V lost 6 bases and J lost 2; bases outside the gene matches: 2. The germline V gene encodes CDR1 MDHEN and CDR2 SYDVKM. CDR3 DNA: TGTGCCAGCAGGACAGGGGGGACCTACAATGAGCAGTTCTTC. This gives the protein CASRTGGTYNEQFF.

Notes on this clone: The sample holds other DNA sequences that translate to the same CDR3. This chain links TRBV5-4 with TRBJ1-2, with 9 bases fitting TRBD1. CDR1 and CDR2 (germline): SGHNT, YYREEE (reference sequence). The junction had 5 bases not matched to a gene; V was cut back by 1 base and J by 4 bases. There are 15 residues in the CDR3. The CDR3 sequence is CASSLHRGQGYGYTF. The CDR3 DNA sequence: TGTGCCAGCAGCTTGCACAGGGGGCAAGGCTATGGCTACACCTTC. Filled out from reference TRBV5-4 and TRBJ1-2, the complete variable domain reads ETGVTQSPTHLIKTRGQQVTLRCSSQSGHNTVSWYQQALGQGPQFIFQYYREEENGRGNFPPRFSGLQFPNYSSELNVNALELDDSALYLCASSLHRGQGYGYTFGSGTRLTVV.

This chain links TRBV5-1 with TRBJ2-5; 11 positions agree with TRBD2. This CDR3 is built from 18 residues. The ends lost 0 bases at V and 2 bases at J; junction bases unmatched: 9. The germline CDR1 and CDR2 sequences are SGHRS and YFSETQ. The DNA of the CDR3 is TGCGCCAGCAGCTTGGTGGCTAGCGGGAGGCGACGGCAAGAGACCCAGTACTTC. It is translated as CASSLVASGRRRQETQYF. The full variable domain, rest sourced from reference TRBV5-1 and TRBJ2-5, is KAGVTQTPRYLIKTRGQQVTLSCSPISGHRSVSWYQQTPGQGLQFLFEYFSETQRNKGNFPGRFSGRQFSNSRSEMNVSTLELGDSALYLCASSLVASGRRRQETQYFGPGTRLLVL.

The CDR3 nucleotides read TGTGCCAGCAGGGCTATGACAGGGTCTGACTCACCCCTCCACTTT. Its translation: CASRAMTGSDSPLHF. The chain is built from TRBV28 and TRBJ1-6, with 7 positions matching TRBD1. J gave up 10 bases and V 6 bases, and 12 bases lay outside the gene matches. CDR1 and CDR2 from the germline V gene are MDHEN and SYDVKM. The CDR3 totals 15 residues. Full variable domain (outside the CDR3, taken from reference TRBV28 and TRBJ1-6): DVKVTQSSRYLVKRTGEKVFLECVQDMDHENMFWYRQDPGLGLRLIYFSYDVKMKEKGDIPEGYSVSREKKERFSLILESASTNQTSMYLCASRAMTGSDSPLHFGNGTRLTVT.

This clone was seen only a few times. The V gene is TRBV6-5, the J gene TRBJ2-2, with D tentatively TRBD2 (5 bases). The CDR3 has 14 residues. Germline-derived CDR1 and CDR2 are MNHEY and SVGAGI. Trimming pared 0 bases from V and 7 bases from J, leaving 9 bases between. The DNA for the CDR3 is TGTGCCAGCAGTTACTCTTCCCGGGGCGGGGAGCTGTTTTTT. It yields the protein CASSYSSRGGELFF.

This clone was seen only a few times. The genes are TRBV7-6 and TRBJ2-1; 9 bases align to TRBD1. Germline lookup yields CDR1 SGHVS and CDR2 FNYEAQ. CDR3 size: 15 residues. V dropped 1 base and J dropped 3; count of bases not matched to a gene: 1. This chain's CDR3 is CASSLEGQGYNEQFF. Written as DNA, the CDR3 is TGTGCCAGCAGCTTAGAGGGACAGGGCTACAATGAGCAGTTCTTC. The full variable domain, rest sourced from reference TRBV7-6 and TRBJ2-1, is GAGVSQSPRYKVTKRGQDVALRCDPISGHVSLYWYRQALGQGPEFLTYFNYEAQQDKSGLPNDRFSAERPEGSISTLTIQRTEQRDSAMYRCASSLEGQGYNEQFFGPGTRLTVL.